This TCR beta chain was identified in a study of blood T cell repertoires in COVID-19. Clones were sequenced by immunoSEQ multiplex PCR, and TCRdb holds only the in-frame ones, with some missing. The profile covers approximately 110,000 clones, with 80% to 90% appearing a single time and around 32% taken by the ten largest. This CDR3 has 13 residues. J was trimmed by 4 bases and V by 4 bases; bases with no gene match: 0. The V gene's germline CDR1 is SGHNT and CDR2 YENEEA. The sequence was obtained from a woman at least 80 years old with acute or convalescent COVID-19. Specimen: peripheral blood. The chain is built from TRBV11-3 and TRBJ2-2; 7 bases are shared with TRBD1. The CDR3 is CASSYRGTGELFF. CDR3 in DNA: TGTGCCAGCAGCTACAGGGGCACCGGGGAGCTGTTTTTT.